This TCR beta chain was retrieved from a study of early T cells in non-severe SARS-CoV-2 infection. Study in general: The chains were unpaired, and the sequenced material was bulk RNA from unsorted whole blood.

The CDR3 runs to 19 residues. Germline assignment: CDR1 MNHNY and CDR2 SVGAGI (reference sequence). Trimming removed 0 bases from V and 1 base from J; junction bases left unmatched: 11. Whole-study results and caveats: There was a bias toward anti-spike CD8 responses in VDJdb matching, which missed private and CD4 specificities.

This clonotype was seen ten or more times. Its antigen is not identified. Via MiXCR, TCRdb re-called the 5' RACE reads, giving one row per CDR3 protein. Here the sample spans 25,000 to 35,000 distinct CDR3 sequences, around 7% being singletons. The chain links TRBV6-6 to TRBJ2-5, with TRBD2 matching over 10 bases. Input material: whole blood. The clonotype originates from an adult who was a healthcare worker with PCR-confirmed SARS-CoV-2 infection or an uninfected control (not recorded which). In DNA form, the CDR3 reads TGTGCCAGCAGTTACTCCCGAGACGAAATAGCGGGGGGCCAAGAGACCCAGTACTTC. Translating gives CASSYSRDEIAGGQETQYF.